The text below deals with one T cell receptor (beta chain). This sample is part of a study of T-cell reconstitution after alpha-beta-depleted transplantation in children. Researchers prepared the TCRbeta library using unique molecular identifiers, the study reports. TCRdb processed the PCR reads anew with MiXCR; each CDR3 protein has one entry. The table has hundreds of thousands of distinct CDR3 sequences, around a third seen once. The CDR3 consists of 13 residues. V was pared by 7 bases and J by 6 bases, with 4 bases of the junction left unmatched. CDR1 and CDR2 from the germline V gene are MNHEY and SMNVEV (reference sequence).

This chain connects TRBV27 to TRBJ2-3; 10 bases fit TRBD2. This sample comprised PBMCs from the stem cell graft donor, obtained from the stem cell graft. The receptor was derived from a human donor who donated a stem cell graft to a child with aplastic anemia. As DNA, the CDR3 is TGTGCCAGCATCCAGCGGGGGGGGGATACGCAGTATTTT. This gives the protein CASIQRGGDTQYF.